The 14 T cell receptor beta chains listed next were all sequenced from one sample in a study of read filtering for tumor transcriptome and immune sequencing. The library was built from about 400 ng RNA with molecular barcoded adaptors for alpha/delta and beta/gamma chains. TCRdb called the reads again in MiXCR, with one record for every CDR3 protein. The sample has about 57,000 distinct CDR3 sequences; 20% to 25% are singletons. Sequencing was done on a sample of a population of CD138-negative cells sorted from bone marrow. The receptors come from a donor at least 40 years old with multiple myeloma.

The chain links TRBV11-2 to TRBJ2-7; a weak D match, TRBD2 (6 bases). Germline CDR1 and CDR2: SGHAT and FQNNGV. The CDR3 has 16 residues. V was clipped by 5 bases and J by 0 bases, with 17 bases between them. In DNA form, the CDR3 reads TGTGCCAGCAGCCCTGGGACTTTCATACTCTCCTACGAGCAGTACTTC. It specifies CASSPGTFILSYEQYF.

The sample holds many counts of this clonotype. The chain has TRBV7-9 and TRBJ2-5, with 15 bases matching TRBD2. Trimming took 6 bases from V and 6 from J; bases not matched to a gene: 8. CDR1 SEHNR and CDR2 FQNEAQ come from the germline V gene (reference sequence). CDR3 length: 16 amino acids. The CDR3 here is CASSHTGTSGRQTQYF. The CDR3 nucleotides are TGTGCCAGCAGTCACACCGGGACTAGCGGGAGGCAGACCCAGTACTTC.

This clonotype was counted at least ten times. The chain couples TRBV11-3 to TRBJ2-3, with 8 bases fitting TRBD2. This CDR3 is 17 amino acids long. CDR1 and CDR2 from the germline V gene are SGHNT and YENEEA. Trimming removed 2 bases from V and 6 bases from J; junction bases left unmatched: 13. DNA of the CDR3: TGTGCCAGCAGCTTAAGGGGTGGGTCGGGGGGGCCGGATACGCAGTATTTT. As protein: CASSLRGGSGGPDTQYF.

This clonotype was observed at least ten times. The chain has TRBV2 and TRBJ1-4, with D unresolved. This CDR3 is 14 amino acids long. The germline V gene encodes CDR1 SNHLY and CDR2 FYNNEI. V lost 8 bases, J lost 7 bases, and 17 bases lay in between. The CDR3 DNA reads TGTGCCAGCGATCAGAACAGCCGCACTGAAAAACTGTTTTTT. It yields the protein CASDQNSRTEKLFF.

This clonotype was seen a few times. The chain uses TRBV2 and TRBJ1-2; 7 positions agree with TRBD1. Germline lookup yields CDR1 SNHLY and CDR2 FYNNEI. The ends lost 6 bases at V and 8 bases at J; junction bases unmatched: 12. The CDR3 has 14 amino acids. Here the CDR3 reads CASRTGTALGGYTF. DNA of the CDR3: TGTGCCAGCAGAACCGGGACAGCCCTGGGGGGCTACACCTTC.

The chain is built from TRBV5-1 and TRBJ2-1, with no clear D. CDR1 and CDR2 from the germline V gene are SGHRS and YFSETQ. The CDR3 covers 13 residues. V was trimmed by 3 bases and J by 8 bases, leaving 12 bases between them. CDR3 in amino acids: CASSSSPEDEQFF. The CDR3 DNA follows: TGCGCCAGCAGCTCCTCCCCTGAGGATGAGCAGTTCTTC.

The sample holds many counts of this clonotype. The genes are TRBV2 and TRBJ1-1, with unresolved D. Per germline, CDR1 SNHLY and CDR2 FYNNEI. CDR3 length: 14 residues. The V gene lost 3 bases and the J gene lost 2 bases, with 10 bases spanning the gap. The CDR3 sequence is CASSDRPINTEAFF. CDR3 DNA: TGTGCCAGCAGTGATAGGCCGATAAACACTGAAGCTTTCTTT.

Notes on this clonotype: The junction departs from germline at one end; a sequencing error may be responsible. The CDR3 here is CASSPRARGEKLSF. The CDR3, as DNA: TGTGCCAGCAGTCCCAGAGCGAGGGGGGAAAAACTGTCTTTT. The chain uses TRBV12-3 or TRBV12-4 and TRBJ1-4; possibly TRBD1 for D (6 bases). This CDR3 is 14 amino acids long.

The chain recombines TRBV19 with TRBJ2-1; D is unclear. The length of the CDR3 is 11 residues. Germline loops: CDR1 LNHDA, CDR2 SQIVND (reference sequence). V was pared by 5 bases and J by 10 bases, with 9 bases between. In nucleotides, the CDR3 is TGTGCCAGTAGTGAACCGGGCGAGCAGTTCTTC. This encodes CASSEPGEQFF.

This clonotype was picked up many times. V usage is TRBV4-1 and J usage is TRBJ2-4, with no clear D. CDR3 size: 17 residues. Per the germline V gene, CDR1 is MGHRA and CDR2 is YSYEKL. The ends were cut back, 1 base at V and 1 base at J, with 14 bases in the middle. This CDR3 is CASSQVRSLGAKNIQYF. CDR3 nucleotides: TGCGCCAGCAGCCAAGTACGGAGTTTGGGGGCCAAAAACATTCAGTACTTC.

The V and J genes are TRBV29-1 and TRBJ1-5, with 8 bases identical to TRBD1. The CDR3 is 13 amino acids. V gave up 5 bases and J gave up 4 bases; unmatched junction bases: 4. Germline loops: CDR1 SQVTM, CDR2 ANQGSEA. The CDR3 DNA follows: TGCAGCGTTTCAGGGGGCGGGAATCAGCCCCAGCATTTT. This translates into CSVSGGGNQPQHF.

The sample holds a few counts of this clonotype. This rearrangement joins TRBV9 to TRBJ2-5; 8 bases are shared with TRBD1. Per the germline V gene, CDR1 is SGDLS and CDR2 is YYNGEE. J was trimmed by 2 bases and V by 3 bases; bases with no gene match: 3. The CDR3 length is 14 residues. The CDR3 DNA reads TGTGCCAGCAGCGACCGGGACAGGCAAGAGACCCAGTACTTC. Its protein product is CASSDRDRQETQYF.

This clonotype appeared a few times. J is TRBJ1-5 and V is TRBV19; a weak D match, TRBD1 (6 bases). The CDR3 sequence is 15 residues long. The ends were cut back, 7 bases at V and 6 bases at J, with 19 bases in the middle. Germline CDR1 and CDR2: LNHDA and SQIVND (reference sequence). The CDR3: CASIPSGEGVQPQHF. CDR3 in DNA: TGTGCCAGTATTCCCAGTGGGGAGGGGGTTCAGCCCCAGCATTTT.

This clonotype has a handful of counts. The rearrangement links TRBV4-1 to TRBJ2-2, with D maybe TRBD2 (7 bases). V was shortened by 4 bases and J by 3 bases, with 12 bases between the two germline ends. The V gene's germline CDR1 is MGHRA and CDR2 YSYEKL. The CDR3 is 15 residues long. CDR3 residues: CASSRGGRDTGELFF. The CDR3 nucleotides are TGCGCCAGCAGCCGGGGGGGGCGCGACACCGGGGAGCTGTTTTTT.